The rows below give T cell receptor beta chains drawn from one sample of a study of T cell responses to AZD1222 COVID-19 vaccine. The assay was immunoSEQ multiplex PCR, and TCRdb's table has in-frame clones only and misses some. The sample includes under 200,000 clones, around 94% of them seen just once. The starting material was peripheral blood, obtained on day 0 of AZD1222 vaccination. These receptors all stem from an adult in good health. Each CDR3 is given with its conserved first and last residue. D genes are given only for firm matches. Clone size appears in some rows only: once, few, many, or a class for an expanded clone.

D: .
J: TRBJ2-1
V: TRBV6-5
size: .
DNA: TGTGCCAGCAGTTACTCGTTCCGGGGGTCGTATGAGCAGTTCTTC
CDR3: CASSYSFRGSYEQFF

D: TRBD2
J: TRBJ2-7
V: TRBV6-5
size: .
DNA: TGTGCCAGCAGTCTAGCGGGGGGCCGCTCCTACGAGCAGTACTTC
CDR3: CASSLAGGRSYEQYF

D: TRBD1
J: TRBJ1-5
V: TRBV7-6
size: .
DNA: TGTGCCAGCAGCTCGGGACAGGGCCACAATCAGCCCCAGCATTTT
CDR3: CASSSGQGHNQPQHF

D: TRBD1
J: TRBJ1-1
V: TRBV4-1
size: .
DNA: TGCGCCAGCAGCCCAGGGCTGTCAGGGGGCACGAACACTGAAGCTTTCTTT
CDR3: CASSPGLSGGTNTEAFF

D: .
J: TRBJ1-1
V: TRBV5-1
size: .
DNA: TGCGCCAGCAGCAGATATACCGGGACGGCTAACACTGAAGCTTTCTTT
CDR3: CASSRYTGTANTEAFF

D: TRBD1
J: TRBJ1-2
V: TRBV5-1
size: .
DNA: TGCGCCAGCAGCAATAGTGGGGGGACAGCATCAAACTATGGCTACACCTTC
CDR3: CASSNSGGTASNYGYTF

D: .
J: TRBJ1-2
V: TRBV15
size: .
DNA: TGTGCCACCAGCAGAGTCACAGAGTATGGCTACACCTTC
CDR3: CATSRVTEYGYTF

D: .
J: TRBJ1-4
V: TRBV6-1
size: .
DNA: TGTGCCAGCAGTGAAGGAATCAATGAAAAACTGTTTTTT
CDR3: CASSEGINEKLFF

D: TRBD2
J: TRBJ2-2
V: TRBV11-2
size: .
DNA: TGTGCCAGCAGCTTGGGCGGGGGGAACACCGGGGAGCTGTTTTTT
CDR3: CASSLGGGNTGELFF

D: TRBD1
J: TRBJ1-4
V: TRBV7-9
size: few
DNA: TGTGCCAGCATGACCGGGACAGGGAATGAAAAACTGTTTTTT
CDR3: CASMTGTGNEKLFF

D: .
J: TRBJ1-5
V: TRBV5-1
size: .
DNA: TGCGCCAGCAGCTTGGGCGGTCTGGGCAATCAGCCCCAGCATTTT
CDR3: CASSLGGLGNQPQHF

D: TRBD1
J: TRBJ1-5
V: TRBV19
size: .
DNA: TGTGCCAGTAGCCGCAATCCCGGGACAGACAATCAGCCCCAGCATTTT
CDR3: CASSRNPGTDNQPQHF

D: .
J: TRBJ1-2
V: TRBV7-2
size: .
DNA: TGTGCCAGCAGCCGGTCGACGGCCGAAGCTAACTATGGCTACACCTTC
CDR3: CASSRSTAEANYGYTF

D: TRBD2
J: TRBJ2-5
V: TRBV5-4
size: .
DNA: TGTGCCAGCAGCTTGGCGGTGGCTAGCGGGGGTCAAGAGACCCAGTACTTC
CDR3: CASSLAVASGGQETQYF

D: .
J: TRBJ2-1
V: TRBV10-3
size: .
DNA: TGTGCCATCAGTGAGCCAAATGTAGGGGTTTACAATGAGCAGTTCTTC
CDR3: CAISEPNVGVYNEQFF

D: .
J: TRBJ1-6
V: TRBV12-3/TRBV12-4
size: .
DNA: TGTGCCAGCAGTGTCCACAGGGATTCACCCCTCCACTTT
CDR3: CASSVHRDSPLHF

D: .
J: TRBJ2-6
V: TRBV7-3
size: .
DNA: TGTGCCAGCAGCTTAAGGGTCTCTGGGGCCAACGTCCTGACTTTC
CDR3: CASSLRVSGANVLTF

D: .
J: TRBJ1-1
V: TRBV6-1
size: .
DNA: TGTGCCAGCAGTGAGGCTCACACTGAAGCTTTCTTT
CDR3: CASSEAHTEAFF

D: .
J: TRBJ2-1
V: TRBV13
size: once
DNA: TGTGCCAGCAGCCACCCCGCCCAGTACAATGAGCAGTTCTTC
CDR3: CASSHPAQYNEQFF

D: TRBD1
J: TRBJ2-6
V: TRBV28
size: .
DNA: TGTGCCAGCAGTACCTTACGGGACAGCTACTCTGGGGCCAACGTCCTGACTTTC
CDR3: CASSTLRDSYSGANVLTF

D: TRBD2
J: TRBJ2-3
V: TRBV7-8
size: once
DNA: TGTGCCGCCCAGCGGGGGGCGTTCGATACGCAGTATTTT
CDR3: CAAQRGAFDTQYF

D: .
J: TRBJ2-7
V: TRBV5-1
size: .
DNA: TGCGCCAGCAGCTTGGAAGGGACCTCCTACGAGCAGTACTTC
CDR3: CASSLEGTSYEQYF

D: .
J: TRBJ2-5
V: TRBV5-1
size: .
DNA: TGCGCCAGCAGCCCGGGGAACCGGGTTCAAGAGACCCAGTACTTC
CDR3: CASSPGNRVQETQYF

D: TRBD1
J: TRBJ2-7
V: TRBV5-1
size: .
DNA: TGCGCCAGCAGCTTCGCATCACAGGGGACCGAGCAGTACTTC
CDR3: CASSFASQGTEQYF

D: .
J: TRBJ2-7
V: TRBV4-2
size: .
DNA: TGTGCCAGTGGAACCTACGGGACCGTTCCCTACGAGCAGTACTTC
CDR3: CASGTYGTVPYEQYF

D: .
J: TRBJ1-1
V: TRBV28
size: .
DNA: TGTGCCAGCAGTTTACGTATCCCCACCGGAGCTTTCTTT
CDR3: CASSLRIPTGAFF

D: TRBD2
J: TRBJ2-7
V: TRBV11-2
size: .
DNA: TGTGCCAGCAGCTTAGCGAGCGGGGGGTACTCCTACGAGCAGTACTTC
CDR3: CASSLASGGYSYEQYF

D: .
J: TRBJ1-2
V: TRBV7-2
size: .
DNA: TGTGCCAGCAGCCTTGGGACAAGGGGCTATGGCTACACCTTC
CDR3: CASSLGTRGYGYTF

D: .
J: TRBJ2-3
V: TRBV7-9
size: .
DNA: TGTGCCAGCAGCTCTGTAGAAGATACGCAGTATTTT
CDR3: CASSSVEDTQYF

D: .
J: TRBJ1-2
V: TRBV5-4
size: .
DNA: TGTGCCAGCAGCGGGGGGACGGAGTATGGCTACACCTTC
CDR3: CASSGGTEYGYTF

D: .
J: TRBJ1-1
V: TRBV7-9
size: .
DNA: TGTGCCAGCAGCGGCCCCCCCGGGACCGGAGCTGCGGCTTTCTTT
CDR3: CASSGPPGTGAAAFF

D: TRBD1
J: TRBJ2-7
V: TRBV6-5
size: .
DNA: TGTGCCAGCAGGACCGACAGGGGGACCTTATACGAGCAGTACTTC
CDR3: CASRTDRGTLYEQYF

D: .
J: TRBJ2-7
V: TRBV5-1
size: .
DNA: TGCGCCAGCAGCATCGGAGGGGGTGCCCAATCGGGGCAGTACTTC
CDR3: CASSIGGGAQSGQYF

D: .
J: TRBJ1-1
V: TRBV7-9
size: .
DNA: TGTGCCAGCAGCTCCTCTCCTCAGGTTGGAGCTTTCTTT
CDR3: CASSSSPQVGAFF

D: .
J: TRBJ1-5
V: TRBV5-1
size: .
DNA: TGCGCCAGCAGCCCCCTGGGTCACAATCAGCCCCAGCATTTT
CDR3: CASSPLGHNQPQHF

D: TRBD1
J: TRBJ1-4
V: TRBV15
size: .
DNA: TGTGCCACCAGCAGAGGACAGGGGTTGGTAAAACTGTTTTTT
CDR3: CATSRGQGLVKLFF

D: TRBD1
J: TRBJ1-3
V: TRBV12-3/TRBV12-4
size: .
DNA: TGTGCCAGCAGGAAACAGGGGGGAAACACCATATATTTT
CDR3: CASRKQGGNTIYF

D: .
J: TRBJ1-1
V: TRBV5-1
size: .
DNA: TGCGCCAGCAGGTCAGGGGCAGGGGACACTGAAGCTTTCTTT
CDR3: CASRSGAGDTEAFF

D: TRBD1
J: TRBJ2-1
V: TRBV18
size: .
DNA: TGTGCCAGCTCGCCCGGGACAGGGGATTACAATGAGCAGTTCTTC
CDR3: CASSPGTGDYNEQFF

D: TRBD1
J: TRBJ1-6
V: TRBV20-1
size: .
DNA: TGCAGTGCTAGCGGACAGGGCCTCCTTTTT
CDR3: CSASGQGLLF

D: .
J: TRBJ1-6
V: TRBV24-1
size: .
DNA: TGTGCCACCAGTGATTTTCTATGTGGGGGGAATTCACCCCTCCACTTT
CDR3: CATSDFLCGGNSPLHF

D: TRBD1
J: TRBJ1-6
V: TRBV5-1
size: once
DNA: TGCGCCAGCAGCCCACGAGGGGACAGGGGATCTTCACCCCTCCACTTT
CDR3: CASSPRGDRGSSPLHF

D: .
J: TRBJ1-2
V: TRBV12-3/TRBV12-4
size: .
DNA: TGTGCCAGCAGTTTTTGGGGGGCGGAGGGCTACACCTTC
CDR3: CASSFWGAEGYTF

D: .
J: TRBJ1-6
V: TRBV5-4
size: .
DNA: TGTGCCAGCAGACTAAGGGGTTCACCCCTCCACTTT
CDR3: CASRLRGSPLHF

D: .
J: TRBJ1-1
V: TRBV7-6
size: .
DNA: TGTGCCAGCAACCCCCGAGACAGTACTAGCCTCAACGGCGAAGCTTTCTTT
CDR3: CASNPRDSTSLNGEAFF

D: .
J: TRBJ1-3
V: TRBV7-2
size: .
DNA: TGTGCCAGCAGCGGTGGAAACACCATATATTTT
CDR3: CASSGGNTIYF

D: TRBD1
J: TRBJ1-1
V: TRBV9
size: .
DNA: TGTGCCAGCAGCGCAGAGGACAGGGGGAACACTGAAGCTTTCTTT
CDR3: CASSAEDRGNTEAFF

D: TRBD1
J: TRBJ1-6
V: TRBV7-9
size: .
DNA: TGTGCCAGCAGCTTTTACAGGGGACTTAATTCACCCCTCCACTTT
CDR3: CASSFYRGLNSPLHF

D: .
J: TRBJ1-2
V: TRBV6-1
size: .
DNA: TGTGCCAGCAGTGAAATAAGGGGTACTCGAGGGAACTATGGCTACACCTTC
CDR3: CASSEIRGTRGNYGYTF

D: TRBD1
J: TRBJ1-2
V: TRBV7-9
size: .
DNA: TGTGCCAGCAGCTCACAATGGGACAGGGTTTACTATGGCTACACCTTC
CDR3: CASSSQWDRVYYGYTF

D: .
J: TRBJ1-6
V: TRBV28
size: .
DNA: TGTGCCAGCACCACAGGGACTCCTATAAATTCACCCCTCCACTTT
CDR3: CASTTGTPINSPLHF

D: .
J: TRBJ1-3
V: TRBV27
size: .
DNA: TGTGCCAGCAGTTGGACGGGGAACGCCGGAAACACCATATATTTT
CDR3: CASSWTGNAGNTIYF

D: .
J: TRBJ1-5
V: TRBV3-1/TRBV3-2
size: .
DNA: TGTGCCAGCAGCCAAGATTGGAGGGTAGCTCAGCCCCAGCATTTT
CDR3: CASSQDWRVAQPQHF

D: .
J: TRBJ1-5
V: TRBV28
size: .
DNA: TGTGCCAGCATCTCTATCCGGGGAAGGAGCAATCAGCCCCAGCATTTT
CDR3: CASISIRGRSNQPQHF